This T cell receptor (beta chain) comes out of a study of shared clonotypes between healthy human individuals. Study in general: CD4 naive cells filled three plates per donor, CD4 memory three, CD8 naive two and CD8 memory one.

Germline CDR1 SGHAT, CDR2 FQDESV (reference sequence). With V trimmed by 4 bases and J by 6 bases, 8 bases remained unmatched. This CDR3 has 14 residues. Study-wide points: Relative to memory subsets, naive subsets generally showed larger estimated richness.

Deep-level running was used for the assay. TCRdb keeps only in-frame clones here, not all; method: immunoSEQ multiplex PCR. The repertoire holds approximately 1.1 million clones, around 78% seen once, with approximately 0.56% in the top ten. Concerning this clone: No antigen is known for it.

V is TRBV11-1 and J is TRBJ2-5; 7 bases fit TRBD2. The sequenced material came from memory CD4+ T cells from PBMCs. Described subset: CD45RA-negative fraction. The TCR originated in a man between 18 and 35 years old in good health. Some clones in this sample may be carry-over from other donors' samples. The CDR3 reads CASSSGLREKTQYF. The CDR3 DNA sequence: TGTGCCAGCAGCTCCGGCCTGCGGGAGAAGACCCAGTACTTC.